The source of this T cell receptor beta chain is a study of blood T cell repertoires in COVID-19 (TCRdb year 2020). General notes on the study: Collaborator samples came from the United States, Italy and Spain and covered acute and convalescent phases of COVID-19. The material from the prospective study consisted of cDNA or gDNA derived from T cells, B-cell-depleted T cells, or PBMCs. The dataset comprised deeply sampled blood TCRbeta repertoires from subjects exposed to, actively infected with, or recovered from COVID-19. The repertoires were released in a freely available public database intended as a resource for research on the immune response to SARS-CoV-2. Samples were obtained from the ongoing ImmuneRACE study (first 160 participants) and from 1,200 or so subjects provided by 6 global collaborators. Nearly every sample came with metadata listing a de-identified subject ID, COVID-19 status, age in years and sex. Where HLA class I and class II types were available, the types were taken from metadata supplied by the sample provider, not from assay-based typing. General study outcomes and caveats: How much clinical and demographic metadata was included differed by source and by participant, and the metadata was provided uncurated.

Remarks on this clone: Its recognized antigen is unknown. Base-call qualities are not available, and no considerably larger clone is one nucleotide away. Different DNA sequences within this sample yield the same CDR3.

TCRbeta CDR3 regions were amplified from genomic DNA using the immunoSEQ Assay, a bias-controlled multiplex PCR. As for the authors' bioinformatics: The number of nucleated cells in each sample was estimated by amplification of reference gene primers within the assay. To quantify the absolute abundance of each unique TCRbeta CDR3 rearrangement, sequence reads were collapsed and filtered. For each sample, productive Simpson clonality was calculated as the square root of Simpson's diversity index over productive rearrangements. Not all clones reach the TCRdb copy of this immuneACCESS table, which keeps in-frame sequences only. Checked studies attribute under half of the gap to unresolved V genes and leave the rest unexplained. That table is the source of V, J and clone size, and D and trimming were worked out from the DNA. In this sample the table shows over 200,000 clones, around 89% of which occur a single time. Clones ranked in the top ten supply around 0.99% of the sample.

A second Seattle source provided samples from volunteer blood donors who had recovered from COVID-19. Whole blood was collected in K2EDTA tubes by collaborating institutions according to the institutions' own protocols. Collaborator samples were shipped for TCRbeta analysis as frozen whole blood, isolated PBMCs, or DNA extracted from either sample type. Material for sequencing was peripheral blood. The sequence was collected from a woman between 40 and 55 years old who had recovered from COVID-19.

DNA sequence: TGTGCCAGCAGTTCCCCGGGCTCCTACAATGAGCAGTTCTTC. Translated, it gives CASSSPGSYNEQFF. Rearrangement joined TRBV27 to TRBJ2-1; the D gene is not confidently resolved. The germline V gene (reference sequence) gives CDR1 as MNHEY and CDR2 as SMNVEV. The trim is 4 bases for V and 0 bases for J, with a gap of 7 bases between the germline ends. From the cysteine up to the phenylalanine, the CDR3 has a length of 14 residues. Only the CDR3 part of the read is kept: 42 bases, read in frame from the first base.